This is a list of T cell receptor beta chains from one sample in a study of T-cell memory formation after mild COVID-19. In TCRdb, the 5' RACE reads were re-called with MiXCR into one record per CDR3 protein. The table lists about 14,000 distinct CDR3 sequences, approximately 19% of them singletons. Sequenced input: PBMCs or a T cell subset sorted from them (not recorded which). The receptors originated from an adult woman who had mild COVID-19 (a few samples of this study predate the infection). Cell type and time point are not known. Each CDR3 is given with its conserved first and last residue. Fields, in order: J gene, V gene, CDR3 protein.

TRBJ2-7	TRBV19	CASSIYWDSYEQYF
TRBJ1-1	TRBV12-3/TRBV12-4	CASSPTGVSTEAFF
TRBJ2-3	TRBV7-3	CASSPGLGRTDTQYF
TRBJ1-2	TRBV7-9	CASSSFAGRDGYTF
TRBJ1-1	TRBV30	CAWSVPGAQWKAFF
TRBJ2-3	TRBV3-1	CASSQKGLADTQYF
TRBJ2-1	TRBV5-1	CASSLDWGYEQFF
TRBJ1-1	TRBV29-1	CSVEDDRKNTEAFF
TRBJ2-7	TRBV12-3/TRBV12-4	CASSFQIPNSYEQYF
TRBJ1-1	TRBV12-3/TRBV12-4	CASSLGPTEEAFF
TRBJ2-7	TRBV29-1	CSVAPMRRAYEQYF
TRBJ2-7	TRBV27	CASSLNYLFGEQYF
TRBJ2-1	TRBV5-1	CASSPEFGTSVYNEQFF
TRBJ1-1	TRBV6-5	CASSYGWEGWTEAFF
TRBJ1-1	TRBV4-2	CASSPEAGTILNTEAFF
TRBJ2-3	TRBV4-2	CASSQELGTDTQYF
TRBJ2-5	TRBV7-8	CASSLGSEETQYF
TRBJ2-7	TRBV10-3	CATPWDQEQYF
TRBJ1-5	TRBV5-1	CASSLDSNQPQHF
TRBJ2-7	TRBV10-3	CAISGEAYEQYF
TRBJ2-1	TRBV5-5	CASGLGGEGYNEQFF
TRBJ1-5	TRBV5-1	CASSFLGGSNQPQHF
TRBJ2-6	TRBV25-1	CASSEYKQVPRGSSGANVLTF
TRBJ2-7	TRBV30	CAWSVWLSAPREQYF
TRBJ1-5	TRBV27	CASSKYRRDREDQPQHF